This T cell receptor beta chain was profiled in a study of technical replicates of blood from four donors. Per the germline V gene, CDR1 is SEHNR and CDR2 is FQNEAQ (reference sequence). The CDR3 is made up of 15 amino acids. V lost 5 bases and J lost 6, with 17 bases in between. This clone has only one observation. Sequenced by immunoSEQ multiplex PCR; TCRdb stores in-frame clones only, minus some. The data show roughly 93,000 clones, 95% seen once. The sequenced material came from T cells isolated from PBMCs. This chain links TRBV7-9 with TRBJ1-5; possible D gene TRBD1, 5 bases. The TCR originated in a human donor in good health. This CDR3 is CASSRSSGAGQPQHF. The DNA of the CDR3 is TGTGCCAGCAGCCGCTCGTCTGGGGCAGGTCAGCCCCAGCATTTT.